The sequence of this TCR beta chain was determined in a study of blood T cells in healthy people across ages. Study at large: Researchers report that template switching captured about one barcoded beta molecule per two T cells.

Alongside a J-beta primer mix, a sample-barcoded 5' primer served in a second PCR lasting 7 to 11 cycles. TCRdb passed the 5' RACE reads through MiXCR, listing each CDR3 protein once. The sample has under 2 million distinct CDR3 sequences, 34% seen once; the top ten hold roughly 10%. Germline trimming cut 4 bases from V and 3 bases from J; bases unmatched to any gene: 7. The CDR3 is made up of 16 amino acids. CDR1 and CDR2 from the germline V gene are SGHNT and YYREEE (reference sequence). The V call is TRBV5-4, the J call TRBJ2-7, with 13 nucleotides matching TRBD2. Sequencing used blood. This TCR came from a woman aged 25 to 45 in good health. The CDR3 region has the DNA TGTGCCAGCAGCGCAATCCGGACTAGCGGGAGCTACGAGCAGTACTTC. This encodes CASSAIRTSGSYEQYF.